The 24 T cell receptor beta chains below come from one sample, sequenced in a study of siplizumab effects on memory and regulatory T cells. TCRdb keeps only in-frame clones here, not all; method: immunoSEQ multiplex PCR. The table has about 63,000 clones, 70% to 90% seen once. The sequenced sample was memory CD4+ T cells sorted from blood. These receptors all come from a human donor in good health.

This clone was detected only once. The V gene is TRBV5-6, the J gene TRBJ1-1; 7 bases line up with TRBD1. The ends lost 7 bases at V and 0 bases at J; junction bases unmatched: 6. The CDR3 is 14 residues long. The germline CDR1 and CDR2 sequences are SGHDT and YYEEEE. The CDR3 DNA is TGTGCCAGCGTCAGACAGGGAGTGAACACTGAAGCTTTCTTT. Residues: CASVRQGVNTEAFF.

V gene TRBV6-1 combines with J gene TRBJ1-6; 9 positions agree with TRBD1. Germline V lookup: CDR1 MNHNS, CDR2 SASEGT. The CDR3 sequence is 15 residues long. Trimming at V came to 6 bases and at J to 9 bases, leaving 9 bases not matched to a gene. Here the CDR3 DNA reads TGTGCCAGCAGGGGGACCACAGGGGGCATTTCACCCCTCCACTTT. Protein: CASRGTTGGISPLHF.

DNA of the CDR3: TGTGCCAGCAGCGAGGGGGGAATTGGAAACACCATATATTTT. As protein: CASSEGGIGNTIYF. The J gene is TRBJ1-3, the V gene TRBV9; D may be TRBD1 (6 bases). CDR1 and CDR2 (germline): SGDLS, YYNGEE. This CDR3 has 14 residues. The V end was cut by 3 bases, the J end by 3 bases, with 10 bases between. Filled out from reference TRBV9 and TRBJ1-3, the complete variable domain reads DSGVTQTPKHLITATGQRVTLRCSPRSGDLSVYWYQQSLDQGLQFLIQYYNGEERAKGNILERFSAQQFPDLHSELNLSSLELGDSALYFCASSEGGIGNTIYFGEGSWLTVV.

V gene TRBV18 combines with J gene TRBJ1-1; TRBD1 matches 8 bases. This CDR3 is built from 15 residues. CDR1 and CDR2 from the germline V gene are KGHSH and LQKENI. With V trimmed by 1 base and J by 4 bases, 5 bases remained unmatched. The CDR3 DNA reads TGTGCCAGCTCACCACGGGCCACAGGGGGCACTGAAGCTTTCTTT. Translating it yields CASSPRATGGTEAFF.

The chain uses TRBV29-1 and TRBJ1-2; 11 positions agree with TRBD1. The CDR3 length is 14 residues. Germline V CDR1 and CDR2: SQVTM, ANQGSEA. With V trimmed by 5 bases and J by 6 bases, 8 bases remained unmatched. CDR3 bases: TGCAGCGTTTCGGAGGGACAGGGGGAAAATGGCTACACCTTC. This encodes CSVSEGQGENGYTF.

The chain carries TRBV13 and TRBJ1-5; the D gene is possibly TRBD1 (6 bases). CDR3 length: 13 residues. V was clipped by 3 bases and J by 7 bases, with 10 bases between them. Germline assignment: CDR1 PRHDT and CDR2 FYEKMQ (reference sequence). CDR3 DNA sequence: TGTGCCAGCAGCTTTGACAGGACGCAGCCCCAGCATTTT. It specifies CASSFDRTQPQHF.

The V call is TRBV28, the J call TRBJ1-2; tentatively, D is TRBD1 (6 bases). The CDR3 loop spans 13 amino acids. Per germline, CDR1 MDHEN and CDR2 SYDVKM. Trimming removed 6 bases at V and 10 bases at J, with 18 bases between. The chain's CDR3 is CASSLPGARDYTF. The CDR3 nucleotides read TGTGCCAGCAGCCTCCCGGGGGCAAGAGACTACACCTTC.

J is TRBJ2-1 and V is TRBV19, with a possible D match to TRBD2 (5 bases). Germline CDR1 LNHDA, CDR2 SQIVND (reference sequence). The V end lost 4 bases, the J end lost 0 bases, and 10 bases lay between the germline ends. The CDR3 loop spans 15 amino acids. CDR3 nucleotides: TGTGCCAGTAGTACCCGGGAAAGCTCCTACAATGAGCAGTTCTTC. Amino acids: CASSTRESSYNEQFF.

The CDR3 is CASSVGGGAETQYF. The CDR3 coding sequence is TGTGCCAGCAGCGTAGGCGGAGGGGCTGAGACCCAGTACTTC. The rearrangement uses TRBV9 and TRBJ2-5; D is possibly TRBD2 (6 bases). The CDR3 length is 14 residues. V dropped 0 bases and J dropped 5 bases, with 11 bases sitting between them. CDR1 SGDLS and CDR2 YYNGEE come from the germline V gene.

The genes are TRBV19 and TRBJ2-2; TRBD1 is a possible D gene (5 bases). V was pared by 6 bases and J by 0 bases, with 14 bases between. Germline CDR1 is LNHDA and CDR2 is SQIVND (reference sequence). The CDR3 is 16 amino acids. CDR3 coding DNA: TGTGCCAGTAGACGGTCGGCCAGGGCGAACACCGGGGAGCTGTTTTTT. Its protein product is CASRRSARANTGELFF.

The chain uses TRBV7-9 and TRBJ2-3; D unclear. This CDR3 has 15 residues. V lost 4 bases, J lost 4 bases, and 15 bases lay in between. Germline lookup yields CDR1 SEHNR and CDR2 FQNEAQ (reference sequence). DNA of the CDR3: TGTGCCAGCAGCTCCGCCCTCTCACCGGCAGATACGCAGTATTTT. Translated: CASSSALSPADTQYF.

This clone was recorded once. This chain connects TRBV4-1 to TRBJ2-3; D remains unclear. This CDR3 has 12 residues. Trimming left V 4 bases short and J 8 bases short, with 10 bases between. Germline V lookup: CDR1 MGHRA, CDR2 YSYEKL. In DNA form, the CDR3 reads TGCGCCAGCAGCCTCCCTGTGGGTACGCAGTATTTT. As protein: CASSLPVGTQYF.

This clone occurred once. This chain joins TRBV18 and TRBJ1-1; possibly TRBD1 for D (6 bases). The CDR3 loop spans 15 amino acids. Trimming removed 5 bases from V and 1 base from J, with 14 bases in between. Germline CDR1 is KGHSH and CDR2 is LQKENI. The CDR3: CASSNQWDTNTEAFF. CDR3 bases: TGTGCCAGCTCAAACCAGTGGGACACGAACACTGAAGCTTTCTTT. The full variable domain, in which reference TRBV18 and TRBJ1-1 provide the parts outside the CDR3, is NAGVMQNPRHLVRRRGQEARLRCSPMKGHSHVYWYRQLPEEGLKFMVYLQKENIIDESGMPKERFSAEFPKEGPSILRIQQVVRGDSAAYFCASSNQWDTNTEAFFGQGTRLTVV.

The chain combines TRBV11-3 with TRBJ2-1; TRBD2 might be the D (6 bases). The germline gives CDR1 SGHNT, CDR2 YENEEA. The length of the CDR3 is 14 residues. V gave up 5 bases and J gave up 8 bases, with 16 bases separating them. CDR3 region: CASSRLGWGDEQFF. As DNA, the CDR3 is TGTGCCAGCAGCCGCCTTGGGTGGGGGGATGAGCAGTTCTTC.

This clone has more than one count but fewer than ten. This chain joins TRBV11-2 and TRBJ2-3, with TRBD1 as a possible D gene (5 bases). CDR1 and CDR2 from the germline V gene are SGHAT and FQNNGV. Trimming cost V 2 bases and J 3 bases, with 12 bases left between them. The CDR3 has 15 residues. CDR3 sequence reads: CASSLSDSATDTQYF. CDR3 DNA sequence: TGTGCCAGCAGCTTATCAGACAGCGCAACAGATACGCAGTATTTT. Drawing the rest from reference TRBV11-2 and TRBJ2-3, the complete variable domain is EAGVAQSPRYKIIEKRQSVAFWCNPISGHATLYWYQQILGQGPKLLIQFQNNGVVDDSQLPKDRFSAERLKGVDSTLKIQPAKLEDSAVYLCASSLSDSATDTQYFGPGTRLTVL.

This chain uses TRBV23-1 with TRBJ2-3, with TRBD2 identical over 12 bases. TRBV23-1 is filed as an ORF, its function uncertain. V lost 7 bases and J lost 1; bases outside the gene matches: 15. This CDR3 comprises 19 residues. As DNA, the CDR3 is TGCGCCAGCACAGCCCAATTTAATCTAGCGGGAGGGCGCACAGATACGCAGTATTTT. Residues: CASTAQFNLAGGRTDTQYF.

The rearrangement uses TRBV10-3 and TRBJ2-5; 9 nucleotides agree with TRBD2. The trim removed 3 bases at V and 7 bases at J, leaving 12 bases unmatched. Germline V gene sequence: CDR1 ENHRY, CDR2 SYGVKD. This CDR3 contains 16 residues. The CDR3 nucleotides are TGTGCCATCAGTGAAGGTTCAGCGGGGGGCCAGGGGACCCAGTACTTC. As protein: CAISEGSAGGQGTQYF.

The CDR3 nucleotides read TGCGCCAGCAGCCCGCGGGCGGGAGGGAGTGAGCAGTACTTC. Translation gives CASSPRAGGSEQYF. The chain is built from TRBV5-1 and TRBJ2-7, with 9 bases fitting TRBD2. Germline V gene data show CDR1 as SGHRS and CDR2 as YFSETQ. The CDR3 is 14 residues long. Germline trimming cut 4 bases from V and 7 bases from J; bases unmatched to any gene: 9.

The chain has TRBV2 and TRBJ1-1; 9 positions agree with TRBD1. The germline CDR1 and CDR2 sequences are SNHLY and FYNNEI. With 2 bases clipped from V and 5 bases from J, the junction kept 18 bases outside the gene matches. This CDR3 contains 19 residues. CDR3: CASSEFRQGVGRGRTEAFF. The DNA of the CDR3 is TGTGCCAGCAGTGAATTTCGACAGGGGGTGGGCAGGGGAAGGACTGAAGCTTTCTTT. Looking up the rest from reference TRBV2 and TRBJ1-1 gives the full variable domain: EPEVTQTPSHQVTQMGQEVILRCVPISNHLYFYWYRQILGQKVEFLVSFYNNEISEKSEIFDDQFSVERPDGSNFTLKIRSTKLEDSAMYFCASSEFRQGVGRGRTEAFFGQGTRLTVV.

J is TRBJ1-1 and V is TRBV7-9, with D hard to call. Per the germline V gene, CDR1 is SEHNR and CDR2 is FQNEAQ (reference sequence). V was cut by 3 bases and J by 1 base, with 6 bases left in between. The CDR3 is 13 residues long. CDR3 sequence: CASSFNWNTEAFF. CDR3 in DNA: TGTGCCAGCAGCTTTAATTGGAACACTGAAGCTTTCTTT.

This chain joins TRBV11-3 and TRBJ2-1, with a possible D match to TRBD1 (5 bases). V lost 2 bases and J lost 8, with 13 bases in between. The germline CDR1 and CDR2 sequences are SGHNT and YENEEA. The CDR3 contains 14 residues. CDR3: CASSLQGVSYEQFF. CDR3 bases: TGTGCCAGCAGCTTACAAGGGGTTTCATATGAGCAGTTCTTC.

In the case of this clone: This specimen includes other DNA sequences encoding the same CDR3. This rearrangement joins TRBV2 to TRBJ1-2; D is unresolved. The CDR3 consists of 12 residues. CDR1 and CDR2 from the germline V gene are SNHLY and FYNNEI. The V end lost 4 bases, the J end lost 2 bases, and 5 bases lay between the germline ends. CDR3: CASSGRNYGYTF. In nucleotides, the CDR3 is TGTGCCAGCAGTGGGAGGAACTATGGCTACACCTTC.

This chain uses TRBV6-6 with TRBJ2-1; D call uncertain. CDR3 length: 11 residues. Germline CDR1 is MNHNY and CDR2 is SVGAGI (reference sequence). Trimming cost V 5 bases and J 10 bases, with 9 bases left between them. The CDR3 sequence: CASSPDLEQFF. CDR3 DNA: TGTGCCAGCAGTCCCGATTTAGAGCAGTTCTTC.

The chain combines TRBV19 with TRBJ2-7; D may match TRBD1 or TRBD2 (5 bases each). The CDR3 spans 16 residues. Germline CDR1 reads LNHDA; CDR2 reads SQIVND (reference sequence). Trimming took 1 base from V and 6 from J, leaving 19 bases between them. The CDR3 sequence: CASSIVAGTYPGEQYF. CDR3 DNA sequence: TGTGCCAGTAGTATAGTTGCAGGGACCTACCCGGGCGAGCAGTACTTC.